The 3 T cell receptor beta chains presented below share a single source sample, sequenced in a study of chemoradiotherapy in HPV16-positive cancers. TCRdb's table, derived via immunoSEQ multiplex PCR, lists solely in-frame clones and lacks some. The sample holds tens of thousands of clones, roughly 75% seen once. Material: blood, obtained from a patient who underwent chemoradiotherapy. The receptors were sampled from a human donor with HPV-associated anogenital cancer.

The rearrangement uses TRBV15 and TRBJ1-5; D possibly corresponds to TRBD1 (6 bases). CDR1 is LNHNV, CDR2 YYDKDF, per germline (reference sequence). The CDR3 covers 18 residues. Trimming shortened V by 1 base and J by 0 bases, and 16 bases separated the two germline ends. The CDR3 is CATSRAHRVAHSNQPQHF. The CDR3, as DNA: TGTGCCACCAGCAGAGCTCACAGGGTCGCTCATAGCAATCAGCCCCAGCATTTT.

The V gene is TRBV6-1, the J gene TRBJ2-2; TRBD1 is a possible D gene (6 bases). Germline V lookup: CDR1 MNHNS, CDR2 SASEGT. This CDR3 has 16 residues. Trimming stripped 3 bases from V and 8 bases from J, with 19 bases between. CDR3 DNA: TGTGCCAGCAGTGAGGAACAGGGCGGGTTCCATGGGGAGCTGTTTTTT. This codes for CASSEEQGGFHGELFF.

V is TRBV9 and J is TRBJ1-1; no firm D call. CDR1 is SGDLS, CDR2 YYNGEE, per germline. The CDR3 loop spans 15 amino acids. The V gene lost 3 bases and the J gene lost 1 base, with 13 bases spanning the gap. The DNA of the CDR3 is TGTGCCAGCAGCGGAGTACTCTCAGGGAACACTGAAGCTTTCTTT. It yields the protein CASSGVLSGNTEAFF.